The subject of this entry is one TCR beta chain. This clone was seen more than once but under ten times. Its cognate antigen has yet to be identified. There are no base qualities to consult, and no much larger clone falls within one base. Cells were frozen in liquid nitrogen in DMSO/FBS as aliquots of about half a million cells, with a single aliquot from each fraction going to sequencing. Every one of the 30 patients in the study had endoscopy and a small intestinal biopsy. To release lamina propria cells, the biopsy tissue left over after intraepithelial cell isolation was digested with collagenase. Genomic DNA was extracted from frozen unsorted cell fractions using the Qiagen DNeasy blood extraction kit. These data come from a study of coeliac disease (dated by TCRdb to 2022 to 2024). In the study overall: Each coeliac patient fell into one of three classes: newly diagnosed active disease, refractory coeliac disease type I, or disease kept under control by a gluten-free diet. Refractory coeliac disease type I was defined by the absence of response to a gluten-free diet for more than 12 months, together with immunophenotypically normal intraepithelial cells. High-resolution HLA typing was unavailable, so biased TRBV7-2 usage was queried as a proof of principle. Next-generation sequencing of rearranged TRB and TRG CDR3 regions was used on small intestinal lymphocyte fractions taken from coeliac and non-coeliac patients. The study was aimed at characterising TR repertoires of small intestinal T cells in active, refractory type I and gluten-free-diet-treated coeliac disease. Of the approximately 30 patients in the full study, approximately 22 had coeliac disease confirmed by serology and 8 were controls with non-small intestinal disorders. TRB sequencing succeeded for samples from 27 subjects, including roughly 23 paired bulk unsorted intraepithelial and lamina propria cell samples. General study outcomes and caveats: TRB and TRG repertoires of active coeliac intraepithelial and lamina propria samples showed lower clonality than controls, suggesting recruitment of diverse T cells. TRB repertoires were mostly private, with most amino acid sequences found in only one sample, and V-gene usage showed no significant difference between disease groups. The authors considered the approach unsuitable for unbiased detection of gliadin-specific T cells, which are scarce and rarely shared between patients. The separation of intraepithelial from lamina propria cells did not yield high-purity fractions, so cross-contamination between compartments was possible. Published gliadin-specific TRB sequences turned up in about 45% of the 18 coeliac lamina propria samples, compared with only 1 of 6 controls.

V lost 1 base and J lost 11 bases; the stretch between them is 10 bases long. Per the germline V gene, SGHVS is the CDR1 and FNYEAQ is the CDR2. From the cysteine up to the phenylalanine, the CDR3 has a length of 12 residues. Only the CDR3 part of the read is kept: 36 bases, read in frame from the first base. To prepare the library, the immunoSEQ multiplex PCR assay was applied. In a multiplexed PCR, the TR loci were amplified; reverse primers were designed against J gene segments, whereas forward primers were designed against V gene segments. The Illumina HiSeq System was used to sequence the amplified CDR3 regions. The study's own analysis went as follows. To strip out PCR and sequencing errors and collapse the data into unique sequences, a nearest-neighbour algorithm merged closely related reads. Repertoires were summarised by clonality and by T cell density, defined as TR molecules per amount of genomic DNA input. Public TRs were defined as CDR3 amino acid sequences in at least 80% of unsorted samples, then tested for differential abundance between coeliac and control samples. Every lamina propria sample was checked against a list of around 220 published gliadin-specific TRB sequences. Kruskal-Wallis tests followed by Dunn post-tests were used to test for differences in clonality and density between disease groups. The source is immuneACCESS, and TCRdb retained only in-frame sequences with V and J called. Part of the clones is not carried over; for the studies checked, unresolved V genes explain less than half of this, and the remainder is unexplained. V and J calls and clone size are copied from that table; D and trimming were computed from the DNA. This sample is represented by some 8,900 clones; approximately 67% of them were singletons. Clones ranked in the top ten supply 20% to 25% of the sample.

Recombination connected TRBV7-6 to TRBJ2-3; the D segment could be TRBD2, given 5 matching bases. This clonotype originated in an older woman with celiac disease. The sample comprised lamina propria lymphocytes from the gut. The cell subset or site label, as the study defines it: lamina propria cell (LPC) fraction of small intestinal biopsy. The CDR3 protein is CASSLGEGRQYF. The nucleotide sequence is TGTGCCAGCAGCTTAGGCGAGGGCCGGCAGTATTTT.